This T cell receptor beta chain is drawn from a study of PD-1 blockade in classical Hodgkin lymphoma. The time point is: cycle 4 day 1 (C4D1), after more than 5 weeks of nivolumab. No patient escaped relapse after autologous stem cell transplantation, and brentuximab vedotin exposure varied. Study results and caveats: With respect to the repertoire differences, their causes, possibly disease activity or prior therapy, remain undefined. Complete responders' diversity at baseline resembled that of newly diagnosed patients. By C4D1 there was a significant rise in CD4+ TCR diversity but not in CD8+ TCR diversity.

Only in-frame clones appear in the TCRdb table, and some are missing; sequencing was by immunoSEQ multiplex PCR. The table has fewer than 100,000 clones, 85% to 95% seen once. Germline CDR1 and CDR2: MNHEY and SMNVEV (reference sequence). Trimming removed 2 bases from V and 4 bases from J, with 12 bases in between. The CDR3 is 14 residues long. Turning to this clone: As yet, its antigen is unknown.

This specimen consisted of peripheral blood mononuclear cells (PBMCs), obtained before the fourth cycle of nivolumab. The TCR was taken from a human donor with classical Hodgkin lymphoma. The chain uses TRBV27 and TRBJ2-7, with D perhaps TRBD2 (5 bases). This CDR3 is CASSLAGPPYEQYF. CDR3 DNA sequence: TGTGCCAGCAGTTTAGCGGGCCCGCCTTACGAGCAGTACTTC.